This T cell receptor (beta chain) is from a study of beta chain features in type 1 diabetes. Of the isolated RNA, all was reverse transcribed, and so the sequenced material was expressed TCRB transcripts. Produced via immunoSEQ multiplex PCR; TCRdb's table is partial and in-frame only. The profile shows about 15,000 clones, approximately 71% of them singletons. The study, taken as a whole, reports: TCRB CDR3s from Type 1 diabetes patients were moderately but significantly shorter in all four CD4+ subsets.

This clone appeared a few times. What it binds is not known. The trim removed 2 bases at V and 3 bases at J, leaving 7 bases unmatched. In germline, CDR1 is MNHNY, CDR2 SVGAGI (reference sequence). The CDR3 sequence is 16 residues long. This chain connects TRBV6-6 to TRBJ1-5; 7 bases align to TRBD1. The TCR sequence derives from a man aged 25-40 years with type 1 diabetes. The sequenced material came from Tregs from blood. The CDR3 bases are TGTGCCAGCAGTTACGGGGGAGGACAGGACAATCAGCCCCAGCATTTT. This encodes CASSYGGGQDNQPQHF.